This TCR beta chain was identified in a study of blood T cell repertoires in COVID-19. Across the study: There were acute and convalescent COVID-19 samples, and they came from the United States, Italy and Spain. T cells, B-cell-depleted T cells, or PBMCs supplied cDNA or gDNA.

The length of the CDR3 is 15 residues. The germline CDR1 and CDR2 sequences are SGHNT and YYREEE (reference sequence). V trimming: 5 bases; J trimming: 1 base; junction bases outside the gene matches: 6. Authors' data handling: Nucleated cell number was recorded as an estimate derived from reference gene primer amplification. The table came from immunoSEQ multiplex PCR; TCRdb's copy has only in-frame clones and leaves some out. The D gene and trimming were derived from the DNA, and the V and J assignments and clone size from that table. The table includes 70,000 to 80,000 clones, about four fifths detected once.

The source of this sequence is a man in his forties or fifties with acute or convalescent COVID-19. Sequenced sample: peripheral blood. This chain uses TRBV5-4 with TRBJ1-1, with 9 bases that match TRBD1. CDR3 DNA: TGTGCCAGCAGGTATGACAGGGGGGAGAACACTGAAGCTTTCTTT. It yields the protein CASRYDRGENTEAFF.